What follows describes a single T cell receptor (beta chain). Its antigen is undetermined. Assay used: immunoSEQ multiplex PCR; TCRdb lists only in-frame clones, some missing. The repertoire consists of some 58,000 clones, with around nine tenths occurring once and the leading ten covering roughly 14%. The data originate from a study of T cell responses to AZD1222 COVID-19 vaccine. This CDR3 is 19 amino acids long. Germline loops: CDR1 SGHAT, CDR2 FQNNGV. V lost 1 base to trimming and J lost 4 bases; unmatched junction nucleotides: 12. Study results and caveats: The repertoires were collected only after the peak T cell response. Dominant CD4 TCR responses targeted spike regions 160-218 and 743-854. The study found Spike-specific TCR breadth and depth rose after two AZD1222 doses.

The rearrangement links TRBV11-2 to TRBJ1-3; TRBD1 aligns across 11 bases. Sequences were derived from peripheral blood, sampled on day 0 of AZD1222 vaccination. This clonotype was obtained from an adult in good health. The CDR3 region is CASSLVLDRGLSGGNTIYF. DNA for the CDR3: TGTGCCAGCAGCTTAGTTCTGGACAGGGGGCTTTCTGGAGGAAACACCATATATTTT.